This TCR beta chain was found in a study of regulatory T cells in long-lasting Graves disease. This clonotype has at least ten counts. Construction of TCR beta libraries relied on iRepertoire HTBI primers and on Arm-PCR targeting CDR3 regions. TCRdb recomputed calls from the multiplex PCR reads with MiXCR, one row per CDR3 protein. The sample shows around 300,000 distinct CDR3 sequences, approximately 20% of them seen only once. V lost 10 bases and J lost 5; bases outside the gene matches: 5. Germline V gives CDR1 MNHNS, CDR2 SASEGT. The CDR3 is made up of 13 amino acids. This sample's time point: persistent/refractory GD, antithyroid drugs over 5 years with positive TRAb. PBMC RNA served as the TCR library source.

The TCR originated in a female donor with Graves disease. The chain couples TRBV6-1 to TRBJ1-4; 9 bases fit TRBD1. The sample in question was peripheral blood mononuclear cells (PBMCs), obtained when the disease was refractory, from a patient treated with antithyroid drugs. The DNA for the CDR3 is TGTGCCACCAGGGGACAGGGAAATGAAAAACTGTTTTTT. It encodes CATRGQGNEKLFF.